This record concerns one T cell receptor beta chain sequence. As yet, its antigen is unknown. This sample is part of a study of CD8+CD57+ T cells in acquired aplastic anemia. Overall study findings and caveats: Both patients and controls carried the same twenty-nine CD8+ CDR3 sequences.

Genomic DNA provided the template from which TCR beta VDJ and CDR3 profiles were obtained. One entry per CDR3 protein results from TCRdb running MiXCR on the reads. The sample has around 200,000 distinct CDR3 sequences; approximately 60% are singletons. Between the trimmed V and J ends, which lost 0 bases and 4 bases, there was a span of 12 bases. The CDR3 runs 15 residues. Germline V gives CDR1 LNHDA, CDR2 SQIVND (reference sequence). Source material: sorted CD4+, CD8+, or CD8+CD57+ T cells (not recorded which) from PBMCs. The rearrangement joins TRBV19 to TRBJ1-1; TRBD1 might be the D (5 bases). The sequence was obtained from a human donor in good health. The CDR3 region has the DNA TGTGCCAGTAGTATAGAGGCAGGGTTTGGCACTGAAGCTTTCTTT. Its translation: CASSIEAGFGTEAFF.